The clone carrying this TCR beta chain was recorded only once. V lost 6 bases, J lost 4 bases, and 7 bases stayed unmatched. The CDR3 totals 16 residues. This sample was included in a study of circulating tumor DNA in untreated peripheral T-cell lymphoma. Produced via immunoSEQ multiplex PCR; TCRdb's table is partial and in-frame only. This repertoire shows more than 6,500 clones, 60% to 80% found once; its top ten account for approximately 30%. The sequence was collected from a human donor with peripheral T-cell lymphoma. The chain is built from TRBV23-1 and TRBJ2-1; 12 nucleotides match TRBD2. TRBV23-1 is flagged as an ORF with uncertain function. Sample: tumor tissue. CDR3 nucleotides: TGCGCCAGCAGCCAAGAGGGGACTAGCGGGTACAATGAGCAGTTCTTC. Translated, it gives CASSQEGTSGYNEQFF.